These 19 T cell receptor beta chains share one sample of origin, sequenced in a study of cytomegalovirus exposure and HLA in healthy donors (dated by TCRdb to about 2017). Library construction relied on the immunoSEQ multiplex PCR assay. For the multiplex PCR, a mixture combining 60 forward primers for TCR Vbeta segments and 13 reverse primers for TCR Jbeta segments was used. TCRdb provides this immuneACCESS table in a form limited to in-frame rearrangements. Some clones are lacking; in checked studies, under half of them reflect an unresolved V gene, and why the rest are absent is not known. This sample comprises about 140,000 clones, around 80% of them detected only once. About 2.2% of the sample lies in the top ten. The sequenced sample was PBMCs. The receptors derive from a man aged 30 to 45 in good health and CMV-seronegative.

The chain uses TRBV7-6 and TRBJ1-1, with D maybe TRBD1 (5 bases). CDR1 is SGHVS and CDR2 is FNYEAQ in the germline V gene. The ends were cut back, 4 bases at V and 5 bases at J, with 14 bases in the middle. The CDR3 contains 14 residues. CDR3 sequence (DNA): TGTGCCAGCAGCTCGGGGGTGTTGGCGACTGAAGCTTTCTTT. This codes for CASSSGVLATEAFF.

As concerns this clone: Other nucleotide sequences from this sample produce the same CDR3. The chain uses TRBV5-4 and TRBJ2-5; 7 bases line up with TRBD1. Losses at the gene ends were 4 bases for V and 3 bases for J; bases not matched to a gene: 3. The CDR3 has 13 residues. In germline, CDR1 is SGHNT, CDR2 YYREEE (reference sequence). As DNA, the CDR3 is TGTGCCAGCAGCAGGGGGACAGAAGAGACCCAGTACTTC. Its protein product is CASSRGTEETQYF.

The chain is built from TRBV11-1 and TRBJ2-1, with 15 bases lining up with TRBD2. This CDR3 is built from 18 residues. CDR1 SGHAT and CDR2 FQDESV come from the germline V gene (reference sequence). Losses at the gene ends were 4 bases for V and 6 bases for J; bases not matched to a gene: 10. The CDR3 bases are TGTGCCAGCAGCTCGGGACTAGCGGGGGGTCCGTATGGCAATGAGCAGTTCTTC. Translation gives CASSSGLAGGPYGNEQFF.

The chain carries TRBV4-1 and TRBJ1-5; the match to TRBD1 covers 8 bases. CDR1 and CDR2 from the germline V gene are MGHRA and YSYEKL. The CDR3 length is 14 residues. The ends lost 3 bases at V and 7 bases at J; junction bases unmatched: 5. The CDR3 loop reads CASSHQGASQPQHF. CDR3 coding DNA: TGCGCCAGCAGCCACCAGGGGGCCTCACAGCCCCAGCATTTT.

CDR3 sequence reads: CASSLAGTVSGNTIYF. Written as DNA, the CDR3 is TGCGCCAGCAGCTTGGCCGGGACAGTCTCTGGAAACACCATATATTTT. This sequence joins TRBV5-1 and TRBJ1-3, with 7 bases aligning to TRBD1. Losses at the gene ends were 0 bases for V and 0 bases for J; bases not matched to a gene: 3. Germline CDR1 and CDR2: SGHRS and YFSETQ. This CDR3 has 16 amino acids.

This clone was seen a handful of times. The chain joins TRBV6-5 to TRBJ1-5; the match to TRBD1 covers 8 bases. This CDR3 has 15 amino acids. Unmatched junction bases numbered 8, after V lost 6 bases and J lost 4 bases. Germline assignment: CDR1 MNHEY and CDR2 SVGAGI. CDR3 DNA sequence: TGTGCCAGCAGACAATCAGGGGGCGAAAATCAGCCCCAGCATTTT. Amino acids: CASRQSGGENQPQHF.

The rearrangement joins TRBV19 to TRBJ2-7; possible D gene TRBD1, 6 bases. Germline CDR1 and CDR2: LNHDA and SQIVND (reference sequence). V dropped 10 bases and J dropped 7 bases, with 17 bases sitting between them. CDR3 size: 12 residues. CDR3 in DNA: TGTGCCACCTCCCCAGCAGGGGAAGAGCAGTACTTC. Protein product: CATSPAGEEQYF. Full variable domain (remainder filled in from reference TRBV19 and TRBJ2-7): DGGITQSPKYLFRKEGQNVTLSCEQNLNHDAMYWYRQDPGQGLRLIYYSQIVNDFQKGDIAEGYSVSREKKESFPLTVTSAQKNPTAFYLCATSPAGEEQYFGPGTRLTVT.

This chain connects TRBV29-1 to TRBJ2-2; unclear D gene. Looked up from germline, CDR1 is SQVTM and CDR2 is ANQGSEA. CDR3 size: 13 residues. V shed 5 bases and J shed 6 bases, with 13 bases lying between them. CDR3 sequence (DNA): TGCAGCGTTATTCATCCTCGGTCCGGGGAGCTGTTTTTT. This gives the protein CSVIHPRSGELFF.

The chain recombines TRBV13 with TRBJ2-1; tentatively, D is TRBD1 (5 bases). V was cut by 4 bases and J by 3 bases, with 16 bases left in between. Germline values: CDR1 PRHDT, CDR2 FYEKMQ (reference sequence). This CDR3 is 16 amino acids long. The CDR3 loop is CASSSPRDRNYNEQFF. The CDR3 region has the DNA TGTGCCAGCAGCTCTCCCCGTGACAGAAACTACAATGAGCAGTTCTTC.

The genes are TRBV28 and TRBJ2-2, with 8 nucleotides matching TRBD2. This CDR3 comprises 15 residues. CDR1 is MDHEN, CDR2 SYDVKM, per germline. The trim removed 8 bases at V and 4 bases at J, leaving 9 bases unmatched. For the CDR3, the DNA is TGTGCCAGCCGAAACGGGAGGGCGGTCACCGGGGAGCTGTTTTTT. This codes for CASRNGRAVTGELFF.

The V gene is TRBV10-3, the J gene TRBJ2-2, with D perhaps TRBD1 (5 bases). Germline values: CDR1 ENHRY, CDR2 SYGVKD. Trimming pared 0 bases from V and 6 bases from J, leaving 8 bases between. This CDR3 comprises 14 residues. As DNA, the CDR3 is TGTGCCATCAGTGAGTCGGGGCGTTCCGGGGAGCTGTTTTTT. This gives the protein CAISESGRSGELFF.

The chain joins TRBV5-4 to TRBJ2-1; 9 nucleotides match TRBD2. The V and J ends lost 1 base and 7 bases, in that order; junction bases with no gene match: 6. The germline V gene encodes CDR1 SGHNT and CDR2 YYREEE (reference sequence). The CDR3 length is 15 residues. This CDR3 is CASSLFQREDNEQFF. CDR3 bases: TGTGCCAGCAGCTTGTTCCAGCGGGAGGATAATGAGCAGTTCTTC.

This CDR3 reads CASSSAAAVTTGELFF. CDR3 nucleotides: TGTGCCAGCAGCTCCGCCGCGGCAGTTACCACCGGGGAGCTGTTTTTT. The chain uses TRBV7-9 and TRBJ2-2; the D is unclear. The ends were cut back, 4 bases at V and 4 bases at J, with 16 bases in the middle. The CDR3 is 16 amino acids. The germline V gene encodes CDR1 SEHNR and CDR2 FQNEAQ (reference sequence).

This chain uses TRBV10-3 with TRBJ2-3, with 7 bases identical to TRBD2. CDR1 and CDR2 from the germline V gene are ENHRY and SYGVKD. This CDR3 comprises 13 residues. V gave up 5 bases and J gave up 1 base; unmatched junction bases: 0. The CDR3 DNA reads as TGTGCCATCAGTCGGGAGGGCACAGATACGCAGTATTTT. The encoded protein is CAISREGTDTQYF.

This clone was counted only a few times. This chain links TRBV6-5 with TRBJ1-4; possibly TRBD1 for D (6 bases). Trimming left V 4 bases short and J 8 bases short, with 14 bases between. This CDR3 has 14 residues. The germline V gene encodes CDR1 MNHEY and CDR2 SVGAGI. CDR3 loop: CASSSGRGGEKLFF. CDR3 DNA sequence: TGTGCCAGCAGTTCGGGCAGGGGTGGCGAAAAACTGTTTTTT.

V is TRBV7-9 and J is TRBJ1-1; the D gene is possibly TRBD1 (6 bases). CDR3 length: 13 amino acids. Germline-derived CDR1 and CDR2 are SEHNR and FQNEAQ (reference sequence). V dropped 7 bases and J dropped 2 bases, with 11 bases sitting between them. The CDR3 loop is CASNRDTNTEAFF. The CDR3 DNA sequence: TGTGCCAGCAACCGGGACACCAACACTGAAGCTTTCTTT. Full variable domain (rest looked up from reference TRBV7-9 and TRBJ1-1): DTGVSQNPRHKITKRGQNVTFRCDPISEHNRLYWYRQTLGQGPEFLTYFQNEAQLEKSRLLSDRFSAERPKGSFSTLEIQRTEQGDSAMYLCASNRDTNTEAFFGQGTRLTVV.

This clone occurred once. This rearrangement joins TRBV4-1 to TRBJ2-7; 11 nucleotides agree with TRBD1. The CDR3 runs 16 residues. Germline loops: CDR1 MGHRA, CDR2 YSYEKL. The J segment lost 1 base and the V segment lost 3 bases, leaving 5 bases of the junction unmatched. DNA for the CDR3: TGCGCCAGCAGCCAGCTAGGGACAGGGGGTTCCTACGAGCAGTACTTC. This encodes CASSQLGTGGSYEQYF.

Written as DNA, the CDR3 is TGCGCCAGCAGCCCCAACCTGGGGGGAGAGACCCAGTACTTC. Translated: CASSPNLGGETQYF. This chain joins TRBV5-1 and TRBJ2-5; D is possibly TRBD2 (6 bases). V shed 4 bases and J shed 4 bases, with 14 bases lying between them. The CDR3 runs to 14 residues. Germline CDR1 is SGHRS and CDR2 is YFSETQ.

V usage is TRBV5-1 and J usage is TRBJ2-7; TRBD2 is a possible D gene (6 bases). Germline loops: CDR1 SGHRS, CDR2 YFSETQ. Trimming took 6 bases from V and 3 from J, leaving 19 bases between them. The CDR3 covers 15 residues. The CDR3 here is CASTSSVEGFYEQYF. In DNA, the CDR3 is TGCGCCAGCACCTCCAGCGTGGAGGGGTTCTACGAGCAGTACTTC.